The 19 T cell receptor beta chains below were found in one sample sequenced in a study of blood T cell repertoires in COVID-19. TCRdb keeps only in-frame clones here, not all; method: immunoSEQ multiplex PCR. The data show 200,000 or so clones, roughly nine tenths seen once. What was sequenced was peripheral blood. The origin of the receptors is a man in his 70s with active or convalescent COVID-19.

The rearrangement links TRBV24-1 to TRBJ2-3; the D is unclear. The ends were cut back, 5 bases at V and 4 bases at J, with 3 bases in the middle. The CDR3 spans 11 residues. CDR1 is KGHDR, CDR2 SFDVKD, per germline. Written as DNA, the CDR3 is TGTGCCACCAGTGCAGCAGATACGCAGTATTTT. It yields the protein CATSAADTQYF.

The chain links TRBV6-5 to TRBJ1-5; TRBD1 matches 10 bases. The CDR3 runs to 15 residues. V lost 6 bases to trimming and J lost 4 bases; unmatched junction nucleotides: 6. Germline values: CDR1 MNHEY, CDR2 SVGAGI. The CDR3 DNA sequence: TGTGCCAGCAGCACGGACAGGGGGGAAAATCAGCCCCAGCATTTT. Translation gives CASSTDRGENQPQHF.

The chain has TRBV2 and TRBJ2-7, with 7 bases matching TRBD2. CDR3 length equals 15 residues. The V segment lost 6 bases and the J segment 4 bases; nucleotides outside the gene matches: 12. Looked up from germline, CDR1 is SNHLY and CDR2 is FYNNEI. CDR3 sequence reads: CASREGTIPGYEQYF. For the CDR3, the DNA is TGTGCCAGCAGGGAGGGGACTATACCAGGGTACGAGCAGTACTTC. The whole variable domain, remainder taken from reference TRBV2 and TRBJ2-7, is EPEVTQTPSHQVTQMGQEVILRCVPISNHLYFYWYRQILGQKVEFLVSFYNNEISEKSEIFDDQFSVERPDGSNFTLKIRSTKLEDSAMYFCASREGTIPGYEQYFGPGTRLTVT.

This clone has only one observation. The chain has TRBV2 and TRBJ2-3; D uncertain. CDR3 size: 13 residues. V lost 11 bases to trimming and J lost 5 bases, with 17 bases between them. Germline V gene data show CDR1 as SNHLY and CDR2 as FYNNEI. The CDR3 nucleotides read TGTGCCGCGGCGGCGCTCCCGTTAGATACGCAGTATTTT. Its translation: CAAAALPLDTQYF.

The chain has TRBV21-1 and TRBJ2-1; whether TRBD2, the table's D call, matches the DNA was not checked. TRBV21-1 counts as a pseudogene. The CDR3 spans 17 residues. The CDR3 loop is CASSKTTSGRGCDEQFF. In DNA form, the CDR3 reads TGTGCCAGCAGCAAAACAACTAGCGGGAGAGGTTGTGATGAGCAGTTCTTC.

This chain joins TRBV7-9 and TRBJ1-1, with 12 bases aligning to TRBD1. This CDR3 has 16 residues. The germline gives CDR1 SEHNR, CDR2 FQNEAQ (reference sequence). V was pared by 4 bases and J by 3 bases, with 6 bases of the junction left unmatched. CDR3 nucleotides: TGTGCCAGCAGCTCTCGGGACAGGGGGCCCGACACTGAAGCTTTCTTT. Translating gives CASSSRDRGPDTEAFF.

In nucleotides, the CDR3 is TGTGCCATCAGAGGACAGGGCAAGGTGGATAGGGTCTCCTACGAGCAGTACTTC. Protein: CAIRGQGKVDRVSYEQYF. This chain links TRBV10-3 with TRBJ2-7, with 8 positions matching TRBD1. CDR3 size: 18 residues. With 6 bases clipped from V and 0 bases from J, the junction kept 16 bases outside the gene matches. Germline V lookup: CDR1 ENHRY, CDR2 SYGVKD.

V gene TRBV30 combines with J gene TRBJ1-4; maybe TRBD1 (6 bases). V dropped 5 bases and J dropped 0 bases, with 25 bases sitting between them. The CDR3 runs 19 residues. Germline-derived CDR1 and CDR2 are GTSNPN and SVGIG (reference sequence). For the CDR3, the DNA is TGTGCCTGGGCAGCCAGAACAGGGTTCGCAAAAACAACTAATGAAAAACTGTTTTTT. It specifies CAWAARTGFAKTTNEKLFF.

The table lists this clone with a count of one. The rearrangement links TRBV28 to TRBJ1-5; TRBD1 matches at 10 bases. Germline lookup yields CDR1 MDHEN and CDR2 SYDVKM. CDR3 length: 15 residues. After removal of 5 bases from V and 6 bases from J, the junction contained 7 bases not matched to a gene. This chain's CDR3 is CASSTSTGGLQPQHF. The CDR3 nucleotides are TGTGCCAGCAGTACCTCGACAGGGGGCCTTCAGCCCCAGCATTTT. The full variable domain, its missing parts supplied by reference TRBV28 and TRBJ1-5, is DVKVTQSSRYLVKRTGEKVFLECVQDMDHENMFWYRQDPGLGLRLIYFSYDVKMKEKGDIPEGYSVSREKKERFSLILESASTNQTSMYLCASSTSTGGLQPQHFGDGTRLSIL.

V is TRBV7-2 and J is TRBJ2-1; D is possibly TRBD2 (6 bases). Trimming stripped 2 bases from V and 4 bases from J, with 12 bases between. Germline values: CDR1 SGHTA, CDR2 FQGNSA. The CDR3 loop spans 15 amino acids. This CDR3 reads CASSLRGVRYNEQFF. As DNA, the CDR3 is TGTGCCAGCAGCTTACGCGGGGTTCGTTACAATGAGCAGTTCTTC. The complete variable domain, with remaining parts taken from reference TRBV7-2 and TRBJ2-1, reads GAGVSQSPSNKVTEKGKDVELRCDPISGHTALYWYRQSLGQGLEFLIYFQGNSAPDKSGLPSDRFSAERTGGSVSTLTIQRTQQEDSAVYLCASSLRGVRYNEQFFGPGTRLTVL.

This clone has a single count. The chain is built from TRBV11-2 and TRBJ2-3; 8 bases match TRBD2. V gave up 5 bases and J gave up 0 bases; unmatched junction bases: 7. The length of the CDR3 is 16 residues. CDR1 and CDR2 from the germline V gene are SGHAT and FQNNGV. Here the CDR3 DNA reads TGTGCCAGCAGCCCGGGGGGGAGTTACAGCACAGATACGCAGTATTTT. Protein sequence: CASSPGGSYSTDTQYF. The whole variable domain, filled in from reference TRBV11-2 and TRBJ2-3, reads EAGVAQSPRYKIIEKRQSVAFWCNPISGHATLYWYQQILGQGPKLLIQFQNNGVVDDSQLPKDRFSAERLKGVDSTLKIQPAKLEDSAVYLCASSPGGSYSTDTQYFGPGTRLTVL.

The chain links TRBV3-1 (or the pseudogene TRBV3-2) to TRBJ2-5; D perhaps matches TRBD2 (6 bases). The CDR3 has 17 amino acids. With 3 bases removed from V and 4 bases from J, the gap between germline ends came to 21 bases. Germline CDR1 and CDR2: LGHDT and YNNKEL (reference sequence). The DNA of the CDR3 is TGTGCCAGCAGCCACGGAATCAGAGGGCGGGGCCGAGAGACCCAGTACTTC. Residues: CASSHGIRGRGRETQYF.

The chain is built from TRBV3-1 (or the pseudogene TRBV3-2) and TRBJ1-2, with 7 bases lining up with TRBD1. This CDR3 comprises 14 residues. V lost 5 bases, J lost 2 bases, and 5 bases stayed unmatched. Germline V CDR1 and CDR2: LGHDT, YNNKEL (reference sequence). Written as DNA, the CDR3 is TGTGCCAGCAGCACCCCAGGGGGAAACTATGGCTACACCTTC. This translates into CASSTPGGNYGYTF.

In this sample, this clone turned up a few times. The chain employs TRBV9 and TRBJ2-2; D gene unclear. CDR1 and CDR2 from the germline V gene are SGDLS and YYNGEE. This CDR3 is built from 14 residues. V gave up 2 bases and J gave up 1 base, with 6 bases separating them. CDR3 coding DNA: TGTGCCAGCAGCGTCGACTGGAACACCGGGGAGCTGTTTTTT. Residues: CASSVDWNTGELFF. Variable domain in full (rest from reference TRBV9 and TRBJ2-2): DSGVTQTPKHLITATGQRVTLRCSPRSGDLSVYWYQQSLDQGLQFLIQYYNGEERAKGNILERFSAQQFPDLHSELNLSSLELGDSALYFCASSVDWNTGELFFGEGSRLTVL.

This rearrangement joins TRBV4-3 to TRBJ1-1; the match to TRBD1 covers 7 bases. V trimming: 4 bases; J trimming: 2 bases; junction bases outside the gene matches: 4. The CDR3 totals 14 residues. Germline loops: CDR1 LGHNA, CDR2 YSLEER. Here the CDR3 reads CASSPGTANTEAFF. CDR3 DNA: TGCGCCAGCAGCCCTGGGACAGCCAACACTGAAGCTTTCTTT.

CDR3 coding DNA: TGTGCCATCAGTGGAGACAGGGTAGGAGGCTATGGCTACACCTTC. Protein sequence: CAISGDRVGGYGYTF. The rearrangement uses TRBV10-3 and TRBJ1-2, with TRBD1 matching 7 bases. Germline CDR1 reads ENHRY; CDR2 reads SYGVKD. There are 15 residues in the CDR3. After removal of 4 bases from V and 4 bases from J, the junction contained 9 bases not matched to a gene.

The rearrangement uses TRBV18 and TRBJ1-1; TRBD1 is a possible D gene (5 bases). The V gene lost 3 bases and the J gene lost 11 bases, with 13 bases spanning the gap. Germline V gene data show CDR1 as KGHSH and CDR2 as LQKENI. The CDR3 runs to 12 residues. In nucleotides, the CDR3 is TGTGCCAGCTCACCCGGACAAGGACGGGCTTTCTTT. Residues: CASSPGQGRAFF.

In DNA, the CDR3 is TGTGCCAGCAGTTACATGGAGCCTTATTCACCCCTCCACTTT. It is translated as CASSYMEPYSPLHF. The genes are TRBV6-5 and TRBJ1-6, with D uncertain. Germline V gene data show CDR1 as MNHEY and CDR2 as SVGAGI. Trimming cost V 2 bases and J 8 bases, with 10 bases left between them. The CDR3 spans 14 residues.

CDR3 in DNA: TGTGCCAGCAGTTTACGAGGCGGGAAAGAGACCCAGTACTTC. Translating gives CASSLRGGKETQYF. V usage is TRBV28 and J usage is TRBJ2-5, with D possibly TRBD2 on 6 matching bases. V lost 2 bases and J lost 3, with 10 bases in between. The CDR3 contains 14 residues. The germline CDR1 and CDR2 sequences are MDHEN and SYDVKM.